This T cell receptor (beta chain) was captured by sequencing in a study of CXCR3-negative and CXCR3-positive naive CD8 T cells. Study-level results: CXCR3-negative naive cells had less hydrophobic TRB CDR3s than did CXCR3-positive naive cells.

Turning to this clonotype: Its cognate antigen is unknown.

It was by 5' RACE with UMI labels that the TRB cDNA libraries were prepared. TCRdb re-called the 5' RACE reads; one entry per CDR3 protein, DNA not given. The table lists fewer than 90,000 distinct CDR3 sequences. The CDR3 length is 15 residues. The germline V gene encodes CDR1 LNHNV and CDR2 YYDKDF (reference sequence). Source material: naive CXCR3+ CD8+ T cells from blood. Subset in this sample: CD45RO-CCR7+CD27+CD95- naive CD8+ T cells expressing CXCR3 (TNR3+). This clonotype was sampled from a human donor in good health. Some clones in this sample may be carry-over from other donors' samples. The chain combines TRBV15 with TRBJ2-2; TCRdb names TRBD2, which stays unverified in the absence of DNA. This CDR3 reads CATSTSSVTAGELFF.